Below, 11 T cell receptor beta chains from the same sample are listed, as sequenced in a study of Ad26.COV2.S vaccination and SARS-CoV-2 variants. TCRdb's copy holds only in-frame clones and misses some; the assay was immunoSEQ multiplex PCR. The sample contains some 290,000 clones, approximately 86% of which appear only once. The treatment: around 19 received Ad26.COV2.S at low or high dose, single or two shots; roughly 5 received placebo; per-sample allocation not given. Sampling happened 63 days after the first vaccine or placebo injection. The sample consisted of peripheral blood, taken in a trial of Ad26.COV2.S vaccine versus placebo. The receptor source for this set is a person aged 18-60 years who received the Ad26.COV2.S COVID-19 vaccine or a placebo.

The rearrangement uses TRBV19 and TRBJ1-2; tentatively, D is TRBD1 (5 bases). Looked up from germline, CDR1 is LNHDA and CDR2 is SQIVND (reference sequence). The CDR3 runs to 14 residues. Between the trimmed V and J ends, which lost 5 bases and 4 bases, there was a span of 14 bases. For the CDR3, the DNA is TGTGCCAGTAGTGTGGAGCAGGGAGGCTATGGCTACACCTTC. This gives the protein CASSVEQGGYGYTF.

The chain couples TRBV12-3 or TRBV12-4 to TRBJ2-7; the D is unclear. The CDR3 runs to 13 residues. Trimming removed 3 bases from V and 7 bases from J, with 13 bases in between. DNA of the CDR3: TGTGCCAGCAGTTTCGGGCAGGTCTGGGAGCAGTACTTC. It codes for CASSFGQVWEQYF.

With respect to this clone: An end of the junction does not agree with germline; a read error may underlie this. The chain couples TRBV30 to TRBJ2-3, with 7 positions matching TRBD2. This CDR3 spans 15 amino acids. In germline, CDR1 is GTSNPN, CDR2 SVGIG (reference sequence). CDR3 bases: TGTGCCGGGAGGGCCGGACAACTTAGCACAGATACGCAGTATTTT. It specifies CAGRAGQLSTDTQYF.

The chain couples TRBV15 to TRBJ1-2; D remains ambiguous. CDR1 and CDR2 (germline): LNHNV, YYDKDF (reference sequence). Trimming stripped 3 bases from V and 7 bases from J, with 15 bases between. This CDR3 has 14 amino acids. This CDR3 reads CATSSEAGGLGYTF. The CDR3 region has the DNA TGTGCCACCAGCAGTGAGGCCGGAGGTCTTGGCTACACCTTC.

This chain links TRBV6-6 with TRBJ2-1; tentatively, D is TRBD1 or TRBD2 (5 bases each). The CDR3 totals 15 residues. Trimming removed 6 bases from V and 4 bases from J, with 16 bases in between. From germline, CDR1 is MNHNY and CDR2 SVGAGI (reference sequence). The CDR3 region is CASRRRDGGYNEQFF. Here the CDR3 DNA reads TGTGCCAGCAGACGACGGGACGGAGGATACAATGAGCAGTTCTTC.

CDR3 residues: CASSYSGAGLGNTIYF. CDR3 in DNA: TGTGCCAGCAGTTACAGTGGGGCAGGTCTCGGAAACACCATATATTTT. V and J are TRBV6-5 and TRBJ1-3; D perhaps matches TRBD1 (5 bases). The ends were cut back, 2 bases at V and 4 bases at J, with 15 bases in the middle. The V gene's germline CDR1 is MNHEY and CDR2 SVGAGI. The CDR3 is 16 amino acids.

Note on this clone: Compared with germline, one end of the junction differs, possibly owing to a read error. V gene TRBV5-1 combines with J gene TRBJ2-2; the match to TRBD1 covers 9 bases. CDR3 size: 16 residues. The germline V gene has CDR1 SGHRS and CDR2 YFSETQ. CDR3 protein: CASSKAGTGNSGELFF. Here the CDR3 DNA reads TGCGCCAGCAGCAAGGCCGGGACAGGGAACTCCGGGGAGCTGTTTTTT.

With respect to this clone: This specimen includes other DNA sequences encoding the same CDR3. This rearrangement joins TRBV5-1 to TRBJ1-5, with D unresolved. This CDR3 contains 15 residues. The germline CDR1 and CDR2 sequences are SGHRS and YFSETQ. V lost 2 bases to trimming and J lost 0 bases, with 9 bases between them. The CDR3 reads CASSFSGDSNQPQHF. The CDR3 bases are TGCGCCAGCAGCTTCTCCGGGGATAGCAATCAGCCCCAGCATTTT.

This chain joins TRBV3-1 (or the pseudogene TRBV3-2) and TRBJ2-7, with D perhaps TRBD2 (6 bases). The germline CDR1 and CDR2 sequences are LGHDT and YNNKEL (reference sequence). V lost 4 bases and J lost 2, with 21 bases in between. The CDR3 runs to 17 residues. This CDR3 reads CASSPDSGGTLAYEQYF. The CDR3 coding sequence is TGTGCCAGCAGCCCCGATAGCGGAGGGACGCTGGCCTACGAGCAGTACTTC.

The chain couples TRBV20-1 to TRBJ2-5, with a tentative D call TRBD2 (5 bases). CDR3 length equals 14 residues. Per the germline V gene, CDR1 is DFQATT and CDR2 is SNEGSKA (reference sequence). V lost 3 bases, J lost 0 bases, and 11 bases lay in between. CDR3 bases: TGCAGTGCTAGTTTATCGGGGTACCAAGAGACCCAGTACTTC. Protein product: CSASLSGYQETQYF.

This chain uses TRBV2 with TRBJ2-1; 7 bases map to TRBD1. The ends lost 7 bases at V and 0 bases at J; junction bases unmatched: 3. In germline, CDR1 is SNHLY, CDR2 FYNNEI. This CDR3 has 14 residues. The CDR3 DNA is TGTGCCAGCACCCGGGACAGCTCCTACAATGAGCAGTTCTTC. It encodes CASTRDSSYNEQFF.